Following are 16 T cell receptor beta chains from one sample sequenced in a study of T cell responses to AZD1222 COVID-19 vaccine. Libraries were prepared by immunoSEQ multiplex PCR; TCRdb keeps only in-frame clonotypes and omits some of them. The sample has fewer than 150,000 clones, 88% seen once. The sequences come from peripheral blood, collected 28 days after the second AZD1222 dose. Receptor source: an adult who received the AZD1222 COVID-19 vaccine.

The rearrangement links TRBV3-1 (or the pseudogene TRBV3-2) to TRBJ2-7; tentative D call: TRBD2 (5 bases). The V end was cut by 2 bases, the J end by 7 bases, with 6 bases between. CDR1 and CDR2 (germline): LGHDT, YNNKEL (reference sequence). This CDR3 contains 11 residues. As DNA, the CDR3 is TGTGCCAGCAGCCAAACGGGGGAGCAGTACTTC. Protein: CASSQTGEQYF.

J is TRBJ2-7 and V is TRBV1; the tabulated D call, TRBD2, remains unverified against the DNA. TRBV1 represents a pseudogene. There are 17 residues in the CDR3. CDR3 loop: CTSSRTELARSSYEQYF. The CDR3 coding sequence is TGCACCAGCAGCCGAACAGAACTAGCGCGAAGCTCCTACGAGCAGTACTTC.

The chain links TRBV19 to TRBJ2-3; 10 nucleotides match TRBD1. Germline trimming cut 11 bases from V and 2 bases from J; bases unmatched to any gene: 4. Per germline, CDR1 LNHDA and CDR2 SQIVND (reference sequence). The CDR3 is made up of 13 amino acids. The CDR3 protein is CAAGTGATDTQYF. DNA of the CDR3: TGTGCCGCTGGGACAGGGGCCACAGATACGCAGTATTTT.

The CDR3 reads CASSLGTAKSYGYTF. The CDR3 DNA reads as TGTGCCAGCAGCTTGGGGACAGCAAAGTCCTATGGCTACACCTTC. V and J are TRBV5-4 and TRBJ1-2, with D possibly TRBD1 on 6 matching bases. The CDR3 sequence is 15 residues long. Germline CDR1 and CDR2: SGHNT and YYREEE (reference sequence). Trimming took 0 bases from V and 4 from J, leaving 13 bases between them.

The genes are TRBV6-5 and TRBJ1-1; a weak D match, TRBD1 (6 bases). The V and J ends lost 6 bases and 4 bases respectively, with 12 bases between them. Germline loops: CDR1 MNHEY, CDR2 SVGAGI. The CDR3 is 13 amino acids. The CDR3 protein is CASSSRGSTEAFF. The CDR3 DNA reads as TGTGCCAGCAGCTCCAGGGGATCCACTGAAGCTTTCTTT.

The chain is built from TRBV5-4 and TRBJ2-2; possible D gene TRBD2, 6 bases. The CDR3 runs to 15 residues. Trimming stripped 4 bases from V and 2 bases from J, with 12 bases between. Per the germline V gene, CDR1 is SGHNT and CDR2 is YYREEE (reference sequence). The CDR3 coding sequence is TGTGCCAGCAGCCGGGGACTCCCTAACACCGGGGAGCTGTTTTTT. This sequence encodes CASSRGLPNTGELFF.

This sequence joins TRBV28 and TRBJ1-2, with TRBD1 as a possible D gene (6 bases). The length of the CDR3 is 15 residues. CDR1 MDHEN and CDR2 SYDVKM come from the germline V gene. Deletions cut 4 bases from V and 4 bases from J, with 16 bases between. The CDR3 DNA is TGTGCCAGCAGTTCCCCGGGGGCAGGGATCTATGGCTACACCTTC. It codes for CASSSPGAGIYGYTF.

The chain uses TRBV12-3 or TRBV12-4 and TRBJ1-2; a weak D match, TRBD1 (5 bases). The CDR3 runs to 13 residues. V lost 2 bases to trimming and J lost 4 bases, with 8 bases between them. The CDR3 nucleotides are TGTGCCAGCAGTTTATCCAGGGTCTATGGCTACACCTTC. Translation: CASSLSRVYGYTF.

The chain employs TRBV19 and TRBJ1-6; D ambiguous. Germline lookup yields CDR1 LNHDA and CDR2 SQIVND (reference sequence). V was pared by 7 bases and J by 5 bases, with 12 bases between. CDR3 length: 14 residues. Here the CDR3 DNA reads TGTGCCAGTAACCCAGTGAAAAATAATTCACCCCTCCACTTT. It is translated as CASNPVKNNSPLHF.

This clone was counted between two and nine times. The J gene is TRBJ1-6, the V gene TRBV5-4; D not certain. Trimming pared 0 bases from V and 5 bases from J, leaving 0 bases between. The germline V gene has CDR1 SGHNT and CDR2 YYREEE (reference sequence). The CDR3 sequence is 12 residues long. The CDR3 loop is CASSLDNSPLHF. CDR3 nucleotide sequence: TGTGCCAGCAGCTTGGATAATTCACCCCTCCACTTT.

This sequence joins TRBV5-1 and TRBJ1-4; D is ambiguous. The CDR3 length is 14 residues. V was shortened by 2 bases and J by 2 bases, with 7 bases between the two germline ends. Germline V lookup: CDR1 SGHRS, CDR2 YFSETQ. CDR3 DNA: TGCGCCAGCAGCTTTGGACGGACTAATGAAAAACTGTTTTTT. Residues: CASSFGRTNEKLFF.

V gene TRBV18 combines with J gene TRBJ2-2; D might be TRBD1 (6 bases). The germline V and J ends were trimmed by 4 bases and 0 bases, with 12 bases remaining between them. The CDR3 contains 16 residues. Germline V gene lookup returns CDR1 KGHSH and CDR2 LQKENI. The CDR3 reads CASSLAGTTNTGELFF. The CDR3 nucleotides read TGTGCCAGCTCACTCGCCGGGACAACGAACACCGGGGAGCTGTTTTTT. The entire variable domain, with the rest obtained from reference TRBV18 and TRBJ2-2, is as follows: NAGVMQNPRHLVRRRGQEARLRCSPMKGHSHVYWYRQLPEEGLKFMVYLQKENIIDESGMPKERFSAEFPKEGPSILRIQQVVRGDSAAYFCASSLAGTTNTGELFFGEGSRLTVL.

The chain carries TRBV28 and TRBJ1-1; D call uncertain. The ends were cut back, 8 bases at V and 5 bases at J, with 15 bases in the middle. This CDR3 region has 13 residues. CDR1 is MDHEN and CDR2 is SYDVKM in the germline V gene. CDR3 nucleotides: TGTGCCAGCGACAAGTGGGCGGGGACTGAAGCTTTCTTT. As protein: CASDKWAGTEAFF.

CDR3 residues: CASTSGFMNTEAFF. In nucleotides, the CDR3 is TGTGCCAGCACTTCAGGTTTCATGAACACTGAAGCTTTCTTT. J is TRBJ1-1 and V is TRBV6-5; D is unresolved. The V end lost 7 bases, the J end lost 0 bases, and 12 bases lay between the germline ends. Germline V gives CDR1 MNHEY, CDR2 SVGAGI. This CDR3 comprises 14 residues.

The genes are TRBV4-3 and TRBJ1-2; D is perhaps TRBD1 (6 bases). The CDR3 sequence is 16 residues long. Trimming removed 0 bases at V and 0 bases at J, with 11 bases between. CDR1 and CDR2 from the germline V gene are LGHNA and YSLEER. The CDR3 region has the DNA TGCGCCAGCAGCCAAGATGCAGGGGTAGCTAACTATGGCTACACCTTC. Its translation: CASSQDAGVANYGYTF.

This clone occurred once. The rearrangement joins TRBV7-9 to TRBJ2-7; D gene uncertain. Germline CDR1 is SEHNR and CDR2 is FQNEAQ (reference sequence). The CDR3 consists of 13 residues. Trimming pared 1 base from V and 1 base from J, leaving 5 bases between. The CDR3 DNA is TGTGCCAGCAGCTTAGACATGTCCTACGAGCAGTACTTC. Its protein product is CASSLDMSYEQYF.